This TCR beta chain is drawn from a study of blood T cells in healthy people across ages. It was with a sample-barcoded 5' primer and a J-beta primer mix that a second PCR of about 7 to 12 cycles was run. A single record per CDR3 protein comes from TCRdb applying MiXCR to the 5' RACE reads. The data contain under 700,000 distinct CDR3 sequences, around 24% of them singletons. The CDR3 is made up of 15 amino acids. V shed 3 bases and J 6 bases; nucleotides not matched to a gene: 6. Germline-derived CDR1 and CDR2 are SGDLS and YYNGEE. This clonotype was seen more than once but under ten times. This sample was also put to use in a study of T cells of mothers and their children.

This clonotype originated in a boy between 5 and 17 years old in good health. The source material was blood. The chain is built from TRBV9 and TRBJ2-1, with 10 nucleotides matching TRBD1. Here the CDR3 DNA reads TGTGCCAGCAGCGAGGGGACAGGGGTTGTCAATGAGCAGTTCTTC. It yields the protein CASSEGTGVVNEQFF.